The next 6 T cell receptor beta chains were all read from a single sample in a study of blood T cell repertoires in COVID-19. Clones were read by immunoSEQ multiplex PCR, and TCRdb kept only the in-frame ones, dropping some. The data contain under 200,000 clones, 85% to 90% of them singletons. The specimen sequenced was peripheral blood. The receptors shown here come from a man aged 60 to 75 with COVID-19, enrolled during active disease.

The chain uses TRBV3-1 (or the pseudogene TRBV3-2) and TRBJ1-3; D gene unclear. The length of the CDR3 is 16 residues. V shed 4 bases and J shed 2 bases, with 15 bases lying between them. Germline CDR1 reads LGHDT; CDR2 reads YNNKEL (reference sequence). CDR3 sequence reads: CASSPNGEVTGNTIYF. Written as DNA, the CDR3 is TGTGCCAGCAGCCCGAACGGGGAAGTGACTGGAAACACCATATATTTT.

The V call is TRBV11-2, the J call TRBJ1-2; the match to TRBD1 covers 7 bases. Germline V gene data show CDR1 as SGHAT and CDR2 as FQNNGV. Trimming cost V 4 bases and J 8 bases; bases outside gene matches: 10. This CDR3 has 14 amino acids. CDR3 sequence reads: CASSSRQGGMGYTF. The CDR3 bases are TGTGCCAGCAGCTCCAGACAGGGTGGAATGGGCTACACCTTC. Using reference TRBV11-2 and TRBJ1-2 for the parts outside the CDR3, the full variable domain is EAGVAQSPRYKIIEKRQSVAFWCNPISGHATLYWYQQILGQGPKLLIQFQNNGVVDDSQLPKDRFSAERLKGVDSTLKIQPAKLEDSAVYLCASSSRQGGMGYTFGSGTRLTVV.

The genes are TRBV6-2 or TRBV6-3 and TRBJ2-2; tentatively, D is TRBD2 (5 bases). CDR1 MNHEY and CDR2 SVGEGT come from the germline V gene. Trimming pared 5 bases from V and 7 bases from J, leaving 8 bases between. The CDR3 contains 12 residues. CDR3 protein: CASSHGGGELFF. CDR3 bases: TGTGCCAGCAGTCACGGAGGCGGGGAGCTGTTTTTT.

This clone has a single count. The chain joins TRBV18 to TRBJ2-5, with a tentative D call TRBD1 (5 bases). CDR1 is KGHSH and CDR2 is LQKENI in the germline V gene. V was clipped by 3 bases and J by 4 bases, with 12 bases between them. There are 14 residues in the CDR3. The CDR3 nucleotides read TGTGCCAGCTCACCGGGGCAGGGTTTAGAGACCCAGTACTTC. It encodes CASSPGQGLETQYF.

The table lists this clone with a few counts. This rearrangement joins TRBV6-5 to TRBJ1-2; no reliable D call. Germline assignment: CDR1 MNHEY and CDR2 SVGAGI. Between the trimmed V and J ends, which lost 5 bases and 0 bases, there was a span of 10 bases. The CDR3 loop spans 14 amino acids. CDR3 coding DNA: TGTGCCAGCAGTCGTTTGAGTTCTAACTATGGCTACACCTTC. Amino acids: CASSRLSSNYGYTF.

This chain connects TRBV4-3 to TRBJ1-2; tentative D call: TRBD1 (5 bases). This CDR3 region has 14 residues. V lost 1 base and J 2 bases, leaving 8 bases between the germline ends. In germline, CDR1 is LGHNA, CDR2 YSLEER. For the CDR3, the DNA is TGCGCCAGCAGCCAAGGCCACAGGAACTATGGCTACACCTTC. Its protein product is CASSQGHRNYGYTF.